Listed below are T cell receptor beta chains from one sample, sequenced in a study of blood T cell repertoires in COVID-19. This table comes from immunoSEQ multiplex PCR, and its TCRdb copy is limited to in-frame clones, with some not included. This sample has about 160,000 clones, with approximately 84% found just once. The sequenced sample consisted of peripheral blood. The receptor source for this set is a man in his forties or fifties with acute or convalescent COVID-19. Both conserved end residues are trimmed from each CDR3. Part of the rows lack a size; the others show once, few, many or a class for expanded clones.

size	V	length	J	CDR3
NA	TRBV9	14	TRBJ1-6	ASSVEPDSSNSPLH
NA	TRBV9	13	TRBJ1-4	ASSTMDRGNEKLF
few	TRBV18	13	TRBJ1-2	ASSPGRGQNYGYT
NA	TRBV7-2	13	TRBJ2-1	ASSLAAGPYNEQF
NA	TRBV9	15	TRBJ1-4	ASSKGLGGTENEKLF
NA	TRBV5-1	14	TRBJ2-3	ASSSRSSGGGDTQY
NA	TRBV3-1/TRBV3-2	12	TRBJ1-3	ASSPEASGNTIY
once	TRBV28	10	TRBJ1-3	ASSLTGNTIY
NA	TRBV19	11	TRBJ1-2	ASSIVTSMGYT
NA	TRBV5-1	12	TRBJ1-2	ASTVSGGNYGYT
once	TRBV5-1	14	TRBJ2-1	ASSPYASGGSNEQF
NA	TRBV3-1/TRBV3-2	13	TRBJ1-2	ASSQYSGANYGYT
NA	TRBV7-8	14	TRBJ2-7	ASSLAVQYPDYEQY
NA	TRBV29-1	9	TRBJ1-1	SVEGQPGAF
NA	TRBV2	10	TRBJ2-7	ASATGSYEQY
NA	TRBV11-2	16	TRBJ2-7	ASSLETGNSGFSYEQY
NA	TRBV9	13	TRBJ1-1	ASSTGDRVVTEAF
NA	TRBV24-1	13	TRBJ2-3	ATSDPRDTLDTQY
NA	TRBV4-1	13	TRBJ2-5	ASSPHRGGAETQY
NA	TRBV6-6	13	TRBJ1-4	ASRPGASTNEKLF
NA	TRBV7-9	14	TRBJ2-1	ASSRGLAGSYNEQF
NA	TRBV4-3	13	TRBJ1-3	ASSQDPGSGNTIY
few	TRBV6-5	13	TRBJ1-1	ASSSPQGLDTEAF
NA	TRBV4-3	13	TRBJ1-4	ASSQDSGHNEKLF
NA	TRBV28	13	TRBJ2-1	ASSPLHRRPIEQF
NA	TRBV7-8	13	TRBJ2-1	ASSHGTSAYNEQF
NA	TRBV29-1	12	TRBJ2-3	SSLTSGGTDTQY
NA	TRBV6-5	13	TRBJ1-1	ASSLTFRGSTGAF
NA	TRBV5-1	14	TRBJ2-3	ASSLQTREGTDTQY
once	TRBV3-1/TRBV3-2	14	TRBJ2-2	ASSQLAGKNTGELF
NA	TRBV6-5	12	TRBJ1-1	ASSYSTGGQGAF
once	TRBV11-2	15	TRBJ2-3	ASSLVGLAGITDTQY
NA	TRBV9	12	TRBJ1-4	ASSARDRGGKLF
NA	TRBV5-1	11	TRBJ2-1	ASSPSGNNEQF
once	TRBV9	11	TRBJ2-1	ASSGGTRNEQF
NA	TRBV7-9	9	TRBJ1-1	ASSPQAEAF
NA	TRBV20-1	10	TRBJ1-1	SASLGETEAF
few	TRBV2	13	TRBJ2-1	ASSSVVRGGNEQF
once	TRBV12-3/TRBV12-4	11	TRBJ1-6	ASRPTGNSPLH
NA	TRBV2	15	TRBJ2-1	ASSEDPPEQGNNEQF
NA	TRBV13	12	TRBJ2-1	ASSYPGFYNEQF
few	TRBV2	15	TRBJ2-1	ASRGLAGALSYNEQF
NA	TRBV2	13	TRBJ1-1	ASSAFAGRSLEAF
once	TRBV6-2/TRBV6-3	14	TRBJ1-2	ASSHWTGHANYGYT
once	TRBV6-5	12	TRBJ1-5	ASSPGSGNQPQH
NA	TRBV24-1	12	TRBJ2-5	ATSDWTGGQTQY
NA	TRBV7-2	12	TRBJ1-1	ASSFSGLGTEAF
NA	TRBV15	15	TRBJ1-3	ATSTQVDRGLGNTIY
NA	TRBV6-5	13	TRBJ2-5	ASSTGGGRGETQY
few	TRBV11-3	12	TRBJ2-3	ASSLTSSTDTQY
NA	TRBV9	14	TRBJ2-7	ASSGEAGGLGYEQY
NA	TRBV6-4	14	TRBJ1-1	ASSPGEFIMNTEAF
NA	TRBV6-2/TRBV6-3	11	TRBJ1-1	ASSWSGGTEAF
NA	TRBV6-5	13	TRBJ1-2	ASSRQGASGYGYT